A single sample is the source of the 13 T cell receptor beta chains below, sequenced in a study of control samples from healthy donors and cancer patients. Libraries were prepared by immunoSEQ multiplex PCR; TCRdb keeps only in-frame clonotypes and omits some of them. The data contain over 70,000 clones, 85% to 90% of them singletons. Sequencing was done on a sample of PBMCs. The receptors here all came from a woman between 45 and 65 years old with colorectal cancer.

This chain joins TRBV10-3 and TRBJ1-2; a weak D match, TRBD1 (6 bases). V dropped 0 bases and J dropped 7 bases, with 12 bases sitting between them. From germline, CDR1 is ENHRY and CDR2 SYGVKD. The CDR3 runs 14 residues. The CDR3 here is CAISESMGARGYTF. The CDR3 bases are TGTGCCATCAGTGAGTCGATGGGGGCGCGTGGCTACACCTTC.

This clone was seen once. This rearrangement joins TRBV19 to TRBJ1-3; D is uncertain. Germline CDR1 is LNHDA and CDR2 is SQIVND (reference sequence). The CDR3 extends over 14 amino acids. Trimming removed 5 bases at V and 3 bases at J, with 11 bases between. CDR3 amino acids: CASSPSRGGNTIYF. The DNA of the CDR3 is TGTGCCAGTAGTCCTAGCCGGGGTGGAAACACCATATATTTT.

The chain employs TRBV7-8 and TRBJ2-7; 9 nucleotides match TRBD1. The ends lost 5 bases at V and 1 base at J; junction bases unmatched: 12. CDR3 length: 17 residues. CDR1 is SGHVS and CDR2 is FQNEAQ in the germline V gene. The CDR3 DNA is TGTGCCAGCAGCCCCCGCGCGGGGGACAGGGCGTCCTACGAGCAGTACGTC. Amino acids: CASSPRAGDRASYEQYV.

CDR3 in amino acids: CASSDGQGGITKNIQYF. In nucleotides, the CDR3 is TGTGCCAGCAGTGATGGGCAGGGAGGTATAACCAAAAACATTCAGTACTTC. The chain links TRBV6-1 to TRBJ2-4; tentatively, D is TRBD2 (6 bases). CDR1 and CDR2 from the germline V gene are MNHNS and SASEGT. This CDR3 is 17 amino acids long. V was pared by 3 bases and J by 2 bases, with 17 bases between.

This chain uses TRBV27 with TRBJ1-4, with TRBD1 matching 8 bases. The CDR3 runs 14 residues. CDR1 is MNHEY and CDR2 is SMNVEV in the germline V gene (reference sequence). V lost 3 bases and J lost 6; bases outside the gene matches: 3. CDR3 in DNA: TGTGCCAGCAGTTTTAAGACAGGGGATGAAAAACTGTTTTTT. Its protein is CASSFKTGDEKLFF.

This clone has only a few counts. The chain has TRBV7-2 and TRBJ1-5, with 7 bases aligning to TRBD1. V shed 3 bases, J shed 6 bases, and the junction held 5 bases outside the gene matches. Germline V gene sequence: CDR1 SGHTA, CDR2 FQGNSA. The length of the CDR3 is 14 residues. In DNA, the CDR3 is TGTGCCAGCAGCTTTACAGGGGCTGGTCAGCCCCAGCATTTT. It specifies CASSFTGAGQPQHF.

This chain connects TRBV19 to TRBJ2-5; 10 bases fit TRBD2. This CDR3 comprises 13 residues. The V gene's germline CDR1 is LNHDA and CDR2 SQIVND (reference sequence). Unmatched junction bases numbered 7, after V lost 10 bases and J lost 5 bases. The CDR3, as DNA: TGTGCCATGGGGCTAGCGGGGGTGGAGACCCAGTACTTC. As protein: CAMGLAGVETQYF.

The chain uses TRBV10-3 and TRBJ2-5; 10 nucleotides line up with TRBD2. Germline lookup yields CDR1 ENHRY and CDR2 SYGVKD. Trimming at V came to 5 bases and at J to 4 bases, leaving 4 bases not matched to a gene. This CDR3 has 14 amino acids. This CDR3 is CAISSGGAIETQYF. The CDR3 DNA follows: TGTGCCATCAGTAGCGGGGGGGCTATAGAGACCCAGTACTTC.

V and J are TRBV2 and TRBJ2-3, with 9 bases matching TRBD1. Trimming cost V 1 base and J 0 bases; bases outside gene matches: 5. The CDR3 extends over 17 amino acids. Germline V lookup: CDR1 SNHLY, CDR2 FYNNEI. The CDR3 sequence: CASSEGGTGPSTDTQYF. For the CDR3, the DNA is TGTGCCAGCAGTGAAGGTGGGACAGGGCCTAGCACAGATACGCAGTATTTT.

This chain joins TRBV6-2 or TRBV6-3 and TRBJ2-5; 9 bases agree with TRBD1. The CDR3 consists of 15 residues. Germline trimming cut 5 bases from V and 0 bases from J; bases unmatched to any gene: 4. The germline CDR1 and CDR2 sequences are MNHEY and SVGEGT. CDR3 DNA: TGTGCCAGCAGTCAGGGACAGGGCCACCAAGAGACCCAGTACTTC. This sequence encodes CASSQGQGHQETQYF.

The V gene is TRBV7-2, the J gene TRBJ2-3, with 9 bases aligning to TRBD1. V trimming: 5 bases; J trimming: 4 bases; junction bases outside the gene matches: 4. CDR1 is SGHTA and CDR2 is FQGNSA in the germline V gene. The CDR3 has 14 residues. The CDR3 here is CASSIDRGADTQYF. CDR3 sequence (DNA): TGTGCCAGCAGCATCGACAGGGGGGCAGATACGCAGTATTTT.

This clone showed up just a few times. The V and J genes are TRBV7-2 and TRBJ2-7; 7 positions agree with TRBD1. The V gene's germline CDR1 is SGHTA and CDR2 FQGNSA. This CDR3 is built from 13 residues. V was pared by 7 bases and J by 5 bases, with 8 bases of the junction left unmatched. CDR3 in amino acids: CASTREGGNEQYV. The CDR3 bases are TGTGCCAGCACCCGGGAAGGGGGCAACGAGCAGTACGTC.

This chain uses TRBV12-3 or TRBV12-4 with TRBJ1-2; no clear D gene. The germline V and J ends were trimmed by 7 bases and 2 bases, with 11 bases remaining between them. CDR3 length: 13 residues. CDR3 sequence (DNA): TGTGCCAGCACCCTGGGAGGGAACTATGGCTACACCTTC. Protein: CASTLGGNYGYTF.